This entry describes one TCR beta chain. Terminally differentiated effector memory CD45RA+ cells were excluded from the naive CD8 cells, which were CD45RO-negative and positively selected for CCR7. All donors qualified as healthy HIV-negative adults and had experienced no recent acute infections or vaccinations. The data derive from a study of shared clonotypes between healthy human individuals. V lost 5 bases, J lost 3 bases, and 5 bases stayed unmatched. Germline V gene lookup returns CDR1 SEHNR and CDR2 FQNEAQ (reference sequence). This CDR3 has 14 amino acids. Data came from immunoSEQ multiplex PCR; TCRdb stores just in-frame clones and leaves some out. The table lists about 1,800,000 clones, about 94% of them singletons.

The genes are TRBV7-9 and TRBJ2-7; TRBD1 aligns across 9 bases. Specimen: naive CD8+ T cells sorted from blood. This TCR derives from a man between 18 and 29 years old in good health. Here the CDR3 reads CASSTSTGGYEQYF. DNA of the CDR3: TGTGCCAGCAGCACCTCGACAGGGGGCTACGAGCAGTACTTC.